This T cell receptor (beta chain) was sequenced for a study of cytomegalovirus exposure and HLA in healthy donors. Primers: 60 Vbeta forward and 13 Jbeta reverse. Assay used: immunoSEQ multiplex PCR; TCRdb lists only in-frame clones, some missing. The table has 40,000 to 45,000 clones, approximately 77% seen once. General study findings and limits: When a later analysis compared HLA-associated TCR beta chains with equally common others, the HLA-associated chains turned out to be more clonally expanded and to have lower generation probabilities.

CDR1 and CDR2 from the germline V gene are SEHNR and FQNEAQ (reference sequence). CDR3 length: 15 amino acids. Trimming shortened V by 4 bases and J by 7 bases, and 17 bases separated the two germline ends. A note on this clone: The antigen remains undetermined.

The rearrangement links TRBV7-9 to TRBJ1-3, with D tentatively TRBD1 (5 bases). The receptor was derived from a man aged 25 to 40 in good health and CMV-seronegative. Material: PBMCs. DNA of the CDR3: TGTGCCAGCAGCTCCTCTGGGCGGGGACCGAACACCATATATTTT. This translates into CASSSSGRGPNTIYF.